A selection of T cell receptor beta chains follows, all from one sample in a study of cytomegalovirus exposure and HLA in healthy donors. Profiling relied on immunoSEQ multiplex PCR, and the TCRdb table lists in-frame clones only, not all of them. The data show hundreds of thousands of clones, around 88% seen once. Sequenced sample: PBMCs. The source is a woman aged 18-29 years in good health and CMV-seronegative. The CDR3 runs from the conserved cysteine through the conserved F or W. The order of the fields is D gene, V gene, clone size, J gene, CDR3 DNA, CDR3 protein. A D gene is named only where the DNA matches it firmly. The size entry is marked missing in some rows and otherwise reads once, few, many or a size class.

D gene: .
V gene: TRBV4-1
clone size: once
J gene: TRBJ1-5
CDR3 DNA: TGCGCCAGCAGCCAAGTCGGGGTGACTCAGCCCCAGCATTTT
CDR3 protein: CASSQVGVTQPQHF

D gene: .
V gene: TRBV7-2
clone size: .
J gene: TRBJ1-1
CDR3 DNA: TGTGCCAGCAGCTCCCGTGGCATGAACACTGAAGCTTTCTTT
CDR3 protein: CASSSRGMNTEAFF

D gene: .
V gene: TRBV5-4
clone size: .
J gene: TRBJ1-1
CDR3 DNA: TGTGCCAGCAGCTTGGCCGAGGGAAATGAAGCTTTCTTT
CDR3 protein: CASSLAEGNEAFF

D gene: .
V gene: TRBV10-2
clone size: .
J gene: TRBJ1-1
CDR3 DNA: TGCGCCAGCAGTGAGGGGGGGGAGGGTGAAGCTTTCTTT
CDR3 protein: CASSEGGEGEAFF

D gene: .
V gene: TRBV7-2
clone size: .
J gene: TRBJ1-4
CDR3 DNA: TGTGCCAGCAGCCTAGAGGGACTGCGGGGCGAAAAACTGTTTTTT
CDR3 protein: CASSLEGLRGEKLFF

D gene: TRBD2
V gene: TRBV14
clone size: .
J gene: TRBJ2-7
CDR3 DNA: TGTGCCAGCAGCCCGGAGGTAGCGGGCTCCTACGAGCAGTACTTC
CDR3 protein: CASSPEVAGSYEQYF

D gene: TRBD2
V gene: TRBV5-3
clone size: .
J gene: TRBJ2-7
CDR3 DNA: TGTGCCAGAAGATGGGGACTAGTCGCCTACGAGCAGTACTTC
CDR3 protein: CARRWGLVAYEQYF

D gene: .
V gene: TRBV19
clone size: .
J gene: TRBJ2-7
CDR3 DNA: TGTGCCAGTAGCATACAGGTTAGCTCCTACGAGCAGTACTTC
CDR3 protein: CASSIQVSSYEQYF

D gene: .
V gene: TRBV11-3
clone size: .
J gene: TRBJ2-2
CDR3 DNA: TGTGCCAGCAGCCTGACATTAACCGGGGAGCTGTTTTTT
CDR3 protein: CASSLTLTGELFF

D gene: TRBD1
V gene: TRBV9
clone size: .
J gene: TRBJ2-5
CDR3 DNA: TGTGCCAGCAGCCCCTCCGGGACAGGGGAGACCCAGTACTTC
CDR3 protein: CASSPSGTGETQYF

D gene: TRBD2
V gene: TRBV5-1
clone size: once
J gene: TRBJ2-5
CDR3 DNA: TGCGCCAGCAGCGGACTAGCGGGAGAGACCCAGTACTTC
CDR3 protein: CASSGLAGETQYF

D gene: TRBD1
V gene: TRBV5-1
clone size: once
J gene: TRBJ2-3
CDR3 DNA: TGCGCCAGCAGCTCTACGCCGGGACAGGGGGCGGCCGATACGCAGTATTTT
CDR3 protein: CASSSTPGQGAADTQYF

D gene: .
V gene: TRBV7-2
clone size: .
J gene: TRBJ2-7
CDR3 DNA: TGTGCCAGCAGCTTAGGATGGACTGTGGAATACGAGCAGTACTTC
CDR3 protein: CASSLGWTVEYEQYF

D gene: TRBD1
V gene: TRBV28
clone size: .
J gene: TRBJ1-3
CDR3 DNA: TGTGCCAGCAGTTTCTTTGCAGGGGGGGGAAACACCATATATTTT
CDR3 protein: CASSFFAGGGNTIYF